The 17 T cell receptor beta chains below come from one sample, sequenced in a study of cytomegalovirus exposure and HLA in healthy donors (dated by TCRdb to 2017 to 2019). The library was made by the immunoSEQ multiplex PCR assay. For the multiplex PCR, a mixture combining 60 forward primers for TCR Vbeta segments and 13 reverse primers for TCR Jbeta segments was used. TCRdb carries this immuneACCESS record with in-frame sequences only. Its versions omit some clonotypes, under half of them owing to an unresolved V gene in the studies checked, with the rest unexplained. The sample table includes under 130,000 clones. About 3.2% of the sample goes to the ten largest clones. The sample was PBMCs. The receptors here all came from a middle-aged man in good health and CMV-seronegative.

The chain carries TRBV30 and TRBJ2-3; TRBD2 is a possible D gene (5 bases). The germline gives CDR1 GTSNPN, CDR2 SVGIG (reference sequence). This CDR3 spans 15 amino acids. V was pared by 1 base and J by 2 bases, with 13 bases between. CDR3 coding DNA: TGTGCCTGGAGTGGTTGGACTTTTTACACAGATACGCAGTATTTT. It codes for CAWSGWTFYTDTQYF. Full variable domain (missing parts from reference TRBV30 and TRBJ2-3): SQTIHQWPATLVQPVGSPLSLECTVEGTSNPNLYWYRQAAGRGLQLLFYSVGIGQISSEVPQNLSASRPQDRQFILSSKKLLLSDSGFYLCAWSGWTFYTDTQYFGPGTRLTVL.

The chain recombines TRBV9 with TRBJ2-7; 8 bases agree with TRBD2. V trimming: 3 bases; J trimming: 1 base; junction bases outside the gene matches: 3. CDR3 length: 14 residues. Germline lookup yields CDR1 SGDLS and CDR2 YYNGEE. CDR3 bases: TGTGCCAGCAGCGCCGGGGGGGTGTCCTACGAGCAGTACTTC. This translates into CASSAGGVSYEQYF.

The chain's CDR3 is CASSGTTETQYF. The DNA of the CDR3 is TGTGCCAGCTCCGGGACAACGGAGACCCAGTACTTC. This rearrangement joins TRBV18 to TRBJ2-5; a weak D match, TRBD1 (6 bases). The CDR3 length is 12 residues. Germline values: CDR1 KGHSH, CDR2 LQKENI. V lost 6 bases to trimming and J lost 5 bases, with 10 bases between them.

The CDR3 DNA sequence: TGCGCCAGCAGCCAAGGGCGGGACAGGAACACTGAAGCTTTCTTT. Translation gives CASSQGRDRNTEAFF. The chain joins TRBV4-3 to TRBJ1-1; TRBD1 matches 7 bases. The CDR3 totals 15 residues. CDR1 LGHNA and CDR2 YSLEER come from the germline V gene. Trimming took 1 base from V and 1 from J; bases not matched to a gene: 3.

The chain combines TRBV6-6 with TRBJ1-3; a possible D gene is TRBD1 (5 bases). This CDR3 has 15 residues. Germline CDR1 reads MNHNY; CDR2 reads SVGAGI (reference sequence). The V and J ends lost 6 bases and 0 bases respectively, with 12 bases between them. The CDR3 here is CASRYAGSSGNTIYF. The DNA of the CDR3 is TGTGCCAGCAGATACGCAGGGTCCTCTGGAAACACCATATATTTT.

This chain uses TRBV6-5 with TRBJ2-7; maybe TRBD1 (6 bases). The germline gives CDR1 MNHEY, CDR2 SVGAGI. CDR3 size: 15 residues. Trimming stripped 0 bases from V and 1 base from J, with 10 bases between. CDR3 nucleotide sequence: TGTGCCAGCAGTTACTCGCAGGGGTGGTCCTACGAGCAGTACTTC. Protein product: CASSYSQGWSYEQYF.

The chain carries TRBV9 and TRBJ2-3; D gene uncertain. This CDR3 has 15 residues. V lost 0 bases and J 0 bases, leaving 8 bases between the germline ends. Per germline, CDR1 SGDLS and CDR2 YYNGEE. CDR3 sequence: CASSVGSRSTDTQYF. The CDR3, as DNA: TGTGCCAGCAGCGTAGGGTCGCGGAGCACAGATACGCAGTATTTT.

The V gene is TRBV5-4, the J gene TRBJ1-2; TRBD1 matches 10 bases. The germline CDR1 and CDR2 sequences are SGHNT and YYREEE (reference sequence). The CDR3 has 13 amino acids. J gave up 8 bases and V 4 bases, and 5 bases lay outside the gene matches. This CDR3 is CASSEGQGRGYTF. CDR3 nucleotide sequence: TGTGCCAGCAGCGAGGGACAGGGGAGGGGCTACACCTTC.

The rearrangement uses TRBV10-1 and TRBJ1-5; D not certain. Per germline, CDR1 WNHNN and CDR2 SYGVQD (reference sequence). The CDR3 has 14 residues. The ends were cut back, 6 bases at V and 2 bases at J, with 11 bases in the middle. Written as DNA, the CDR3 is TGCGCCAGCAGCCTCGTGGCCGGCAATCAGCCCCAGCATTTT. Its protein is CASSLVAGNQPQHF.

The V gene is TRBV6-5, the J gene TRBJ1-5, with a possible D match to TRBD1 (5 bases). The V end was cut by 6 bases, the J end by 7 bases, with 13 bases between. CDR3 length: 13 amino acids. Germline CDR1 reads MNHEY; CDR2 reads SVGAGI. The CDR3 is CASSPGGDQPQHF. The CDR3 DNA reads TGTGCCAGCAGCCCCGGGGGGGACCAGCCCCAGCATTTT.

V gene TRBV18 combines with J gene TRBJ2-7; 10 bases are a match to TRBD1. Germline V lookup: CDR1 KGHSH, CDR2 LQKENI. The CDR3 length is 13 residues. V lost 6 bases and J lost 5; bases outside the gene matches: 4. The DNA of the CDR3 is TGTGCCAGCTCTCCTGGACAGGGGGACGAGCAGTACTTC. Translation: CASSPGQGDEQYF.

The chain combines TRBV19 with TRBJ1-6, with TRBD1 matching over 7 bases. The germline gives CDR1 LNHDA, CDR2 SQIVND (reference sequence). With 5 bases clipped from V and 7 bases from J, the junction kept 5 bases outside the gene matches. The CDR3 covers 14 residues. The CDR3 DNA reads as TGTGCCAGTAGTCAAGACAGGGTAAATTCACCCCTCCACTTT. Amino acids: CASSQDRVNSPLHF. The full variable domain, rest sourced from reference TRBV19 and TRBJ1-6, is DGGITQSPKYLFRKEGQNVTLSCEQNLNHDAMYWYRQDPGQGLRLIYYSQIVNDFQKGDIAEGYSVSREKKESFPLTVTSAQKNPTAFYLCASSQDRVNSPLHFGNGTRLTVT.

The chain combines TRBV11-3 with TRBJ2-1, with 7 bases lining up with TRBD2. The CDR3 is made up of 14 amino acids. Per the germline V gene, CDR1 is SGHNT and CDR2 is YENEEA. J lost 7 bases, V lost 3 bases, and 6 bases had no gene match. In nucleotides, the CDR3 is TGTGCCAGCAGCTTCGGGGGGATTACGAATGAGCAGTTCTTC. Translation gives CASSFGGITNEQFF.

This chain links TRBV6-5 with TRBJ1-1; a possible D gene is TRBD1 (6 bases). Germline values: CDR1 MNHEY, CDR2 SVGAGI. The CDR3 loop spans 15 amino acids. V shed 6 bases and J shed 0 bases, with 14 bases lying between them. The CDR3 here is CASRNRDTMNTEAFF. The CDR3, as DNA: TGTGCCAGCAGGAACCGGGACACCATGAACACTGAAGCTTTCTTT.

V and J are TRBV7-9 and TRBJ2-7; TRBD2 aligns across 10 bases. Germline V gene data show CDR1 as SEHNR and CDR2 as FQNEAQ (reference sequence). CDR3 length: 15 residues. V lost 1 base, J lost 5 bases, and 5 bases stayed unmatched. Here the CDR3 DNA reads TGTGCCAGCAGCTTAGGGCTAGCGGGGGTGCACGAGCAGTACTTC. Encoded protein: CASSLGLAGVHEQYF.

The rearrangement uses TRBV6-6 and TRBJ1-2, with D unresolved. Per germline, CDR1 MNHNY and CDR2 SVGAGI (reference sequence). The CDR3 contains 12 residues. Deletions cut 2 bases from V and 11 bases from J, with 12 bases between. The CDR3 sequence: CASSYPGMSYTF. The CDR3 DNA follows: TGTGCCAGCAGTTACCCGGGGATGAGTTACACCTTC.

The chain links TRBV27 to TRBJ2-6; a possible D gene is TRBD2 (5 bases). Trimming left V 6 bases short and J 0 bases short, with 15 bases between. The CDR3 loop spans 17 amino acids. Germline V gives CDR1 MNHEY, CDR2 SMNVEV (reference sequence). The CDR3: CASSPSRVSSGANVLTF. In DNA form, the CDR3 reads TGTGCCAGCAGCCCCTCGCGGGTGAGCTCTGGGGCCAACGTCCTGACTTTC.